A selection of T cell receptor beta chains follows, all from one sample in a study of blood T cell repertoires in COVID-19. The data were produced by immunoSEQ multiplex PCR, yet TCRdb's version contains in-frame clones alone and is incomplete. Among 250,000 or so clones, approximately 90% were seen once, and the ten largest hold roughly a tenth. The material sequenced was PBMCs or T cells enriched from blood (not recorded which). The receptors derive from a young man who had recovered from COVID-19. Both conserved end residues are part of each CDR3. The D gene is left open where the match is weak. The listing skips clone size in some rows; elsewhere it reads once, few, many or a size class.

j_call clone_size d_call v_call cdr3_nt cdr3_aa
TRBJ1-2 NA TRBD1 TRBV2 TGTGCCAGCAGCGAGACAGGGGGCTATGGCTACACCTTC CASSETGGYGYTF
TRBJ2-7 NA TRBD2 TRBV6-1 TGTGCCAGCAGTGATTCAAGCGGGAAGTACGAGCAGTACTTC CASSDSSGKYEQYF
TRBJ1-2 NA NA TRBV13 TGTGCCACCTGGGACTCTCGAAGTGGCTACACCTTC CATWDSRSGYTF
TRBJ1-1 NA NA TRBV7-8 TGTGCCAGCAGCTCGGGGTGGGGGAACACTGAAGCTTTCTTT CASSSGWGNTEAFF
TRBJ2-7 NA NA TRBV4-1 TGCGCCAGCAGCCAAGGGACTGGTAATGCCTACGAGCAGTACTTC CASSQGTGNAYEQYF
TRBJ1-1 NA NA TRBV11-2 TGTGCCAGCGCCGACGGCGGAACTGAAGCTTTCTTT CASADGGTEAFF
TRBJ2-7 few NA TRBV5-1 TGCGCCAGCAGCACCGGGTTACTATACGAGCAGTACTTC CASSTGLLYEQYF
TRBJ1-1 NA NA TRBV5-4 TGTGCCAGCAGGGATGGACGGGGAAGTGGCACTGAAGCTTTCTTT CASRDGRGSGTEAFF
TRBJ2-7 NA NA TRBV27 TGTGCCAGCAGTTTAGGCAGAAACTACGAGCAGTACTTC CASSLGRNYEQYF
TRBJ1-1 NA TRBD1 TRBV18 TGTGCCAGCTCACCACGGGACAGTTACACTGAAGCTTTCTTT CASSPRDSYTEAFF
TRBJ2-7 NA TRBD1 TRBV24-1 TGTGCCACCAGTGATTCCAAGACAGGGCATCGGGAGCAGTACTTC CATSDSKTGHREQYF
TRBJ1-2 NA NA TRBV7-9 TGTGCCAGCAGCCCCCCCCGTGACAGAACCTATGGCTACACCTTC CASSPPRDRTYGYTF
TRBJ1-1 NA NA TRBV6-2/TRBV6-3 TGTGCCAGCAGCCCCACAGAGAACACTGAAGCTTTCTTT CASSPTENTEAFF
TRBJ1-6 NA NA TRBV10-1 TGCGCCAGCGTGCGGAGGAATTCACCCCTCCACTTT CASVRRNSPLHF
TRBJ2-7 NA NA TRBV7-2 TGTGCCAGCAGCCTTCAAGACAGTTCCTACGAGCAGTACTTC CASSLQDSSYEQYF
TRBJ1-5 NA NA TRBV6-5 TGTGCCAGCAGTTATAGTGGTGATCAGCCCCAGCATTTT CASSYSGDQPQHF
TRBJ1-6 NA TRBD1 TRBV6-5 TGTGCCAGCAGACAGGGGCTTAATTCACCCCTCCACTTT CASRQGLNSPLHF
TRBJ1-1 NA NA TRBV21-1 TGTGCCAGCAGCAAGCGACCGGACAGTAAGGACACTGAAGCTTTCTTT CASSKRPDSKDTEAFF
TRBJ2-5 NA NA TRBV11-3 TGTGCCAGCAGCTTGGGCGCAGGAGGGTACGGGGTCCAAAGAGAGACCCAGTACTTC CASSLGAGGYGVQRETQYF
TRBJ1-4 NA NA TRBV6-5 TGTGCCAGCAGTAACCTACAGGCCTCTAATGAAAAACTGTTTTTT CASSNLQASNEKLFF
TRBJ2-7 NA NA TRBV30 TGTGCCTGGAGTCCCTTACCCGGGACCTACGAGCAGTACTTC CAWSPLPGTYEQYF
TRBJ1-2 NA NA TRBV7-2 TGTGCCAGCAGCTTAGTTTTGGCAGAAGTTTCTAGGGGTGGCTACACCTTC CASSLVLAEVSRGGYTF
TRBJ1-3 NA NA TRBV5-1 TGCGCCAGCAGCTTTGGTCGGGGAGGGGAAGTTGGAAACACCATATATTTT CASSFGRGGEVGNTIYF
TRBJ1-2 NA NA TRBV6-5 TGTGCCAGCAGTCTGGGACTATGGAGTGATGGCTACACCTTC CASSLGLWSDGYTF
TRBJ2-2 NA TRBD1 TRBV28 TGTGCCAGCAGTCCAGGGACAGGGACGTACACCGGGGAGCTGTTTTTT CASSPGTGTYTGELFF
TRBJ2-2 few TRBD2 TRBV30 TGTGCCTGGAGGGCACGGGGGGCGAACACCGGGGAGCTGTTTTTT CAWRARGANTGELFF
TRBJ2-1 NA TRBD1 TRBV7-2 TGTGCCAGCAGCTCTATATACAGGGGAACTGAGCAGTTCTTC CASSSIYRGTEQFF
TRBJ2-3 NA NA TRBV7-9 TGTGCCAGCAGCTTAGGACAGCACACAGATACGCAGTATTTT CASSLGQHTDTQYF
TRBJ1-1 NA TRBD1 TRBV5-4 TGTGCCAGCAGCTGGGACTCGGACAGGCGGATCGTTTTCTTT CASSWDSDRRIVFF
TRBJ1-2 NA NA TRBV3-1/TRBV3-2 TGTGCCAGCAGCCATGCGGATGGCTACACCTTC CASSHADGYTF
TRBJ2-7 NA TRBD2 TRBV3-1/TRBV3-2 TGTGCCAGCAGCCAAGCGGGACTAGCGGCTTCCTACGAGCAGTACTTC CASSQAGLAASYEQYF
TRBJ2-5 NA NA TRBV7-9 TGTGCCAGCAGGATTCAGGGACAAGAGACCCAGTACTTC CASRIQGQETQYF
TRBJ1-6 NA NA TRBV6-5 TGTGCCAGCCGCGAGAGGCAGTACAGGAATTCACCCCTCCACTTT CASRERQYRNSPLHF
TRBJ2-3 NA NA TRBV5-8 TGTGCCAGCAGCTTCCGGGGACTCCTCACAGATACGCAGTATTTT CASSFRGLLTDTQYF
TRBJ1-5 once NA TRBV7-4 TGTGCCAGCAGCCACGGAAACGGGGGGGGGAGCAATCAGCCCCAGCATTTT CASSHGNGGGSNQPQHF
TRBJ1-2 NA TRBD1 TRBV7-9 TGTGCCAGCAGCGTACCCGAACAGGGGAGCTATGGCTACACCTTC CASSVPEQGSYGYTF
TRBJ1-2 NA NA TRBV29-1 TGCAGCGTCGATGGGCCCCAGGGTAACTATGGCTACACCTTC CSVDGPQGNYGYTF
TRBJ1-1 NA TRBD1 TRBV7-9 TGTGCCAGCAGCTTACAGGGACAGGTGAACACTGAAGCTTTCTTT CASSLQGQVNTEAFF
TRBJ1-2 NA TRBD1 TRBV25-1 TGTGCCAGCAGTGCCCCGGGACAGGGGGCGGGCTTTTACGGCTACACCTTC CASSAPGQGAGFYGYTF
TRBJ1-5 NA NA TRBV2 TGTGCCAGCAGTGAAGGGGGCGGTCAGCCCCAGCATTTT CASSEGGGQPQHF
TRBJ1-1 NA NA TRBV27 TGTGCCAGCAGTTTCCGGGGGAACACTGAAGCTTTCTTT CASSFRGNTEAFF
TRBJ2-7 NA TRBD2 TRBV28 TGTGCCAGCAGTCGTCCTATTCTGGCGGGGGAAACCTACGAGCAGTACTTC CASSRPILAGETYEQYF
TRBJ1-1 NA NA TRBV2 TGTGCCAGCAGTGAAAACGCGGGCACTGAAGCTTTCTTT CASSENAGTEAFF
TRBJ1-5 NA TRBD1 TRBV28 TGTGCCAGCAGCCTCCGACAGGGGGTAAATCAGCCCCAGCATTTT CASSLRQGVNQPQHF
TRBJ1-2 NA TRBD1 TRBV28 TGTGCCAGCAGCTCCTCAGCCAGGGGGTATGGCTACACCTTC CASSSSARGYGYTF
TRBJ2-2 once TRBD2 TRBV5-1 TGCGCCAGCAGCCCGAGACTAGCGGGACCCACCGGGGAGCTGTTTTTT CASSPRLAGPTGELFF
TRBJ2-3 NA TRBD2 TRBV9 TGTGCCAGCAGCGTAGGAGTCCAGCGGGAATGGATTACGCAGTATTTT CASSVGVQREWITQYF